This T cell receptor beta chain was sequenced for a study of blood T cell repertoires in COVID-19. Study-wide context: Acute-phase and convalescent COVID-19 samples originated in the United States, Italy and Spain. T cells, B-cell-depleted T cells, or PBMCs supplied cDNA or gDNA.

The CDR3 loop spans 16 amino acids. V shed 0 bases and J 9 bases; nucleotides not matched to a gene: 8. In germline, CDR1 is KGHSH, CDR2 LQKENI. Original processing notes: Estimated nucleated cell counts came from reference gene primer amplification. Method: immunoSEQ multiplex PCR; TCRdb's copy keeps in-frame clones and lacks some. V and J calls and clone size follow that table, whereas D and trimming were derived from the DNA. The sample includes 90,000 to 110,000 clones, approximately 85% of them seen just once. Source material: peripheral blood. This chain joins TRBV18 and TRBJ2-1, with 10 bases identical to TRBD2. The source is a man in his forties or fifties with acute or convalescent COVID-19. The CDR3 sequence: CASSPPYSGGAGEQFF. For the CDR3, the DNA is TGTGCCAGCTCACCACCTTACAGCGGGGGGGCCGGTGAGCAGTTCTTC.